Listed below are T cell receptor beta chains from one sample, sequenced in a study of cytomegalovirus exposure and HLA in healthy donors. Assay used: immunoSEQ multiplex PCR; TCRdb lists only in-frame clones, some missing. The sample comprises tens of thousands of clones, over 85% of which are singletons, and more than 0.6% rests with the top ten. Sequencing was carried out using PBMCs. The receptors here all came from a woman between 18 and 29 years old in good health and CMV-seronegative. The conserved cysteine and the conserved F or W are not part of the CDR3 here. Fields, in order: J gene, V gene, CDR3 protein.

TRBJ2-7,TRBV27,ASSLYGTGSYEQY
TRBJ2-1,TRBV18,ASSRTGSSYNEQF
TRBJ2-5,TRBV10-3,AISGQRPQETQY
TRBJ2-7,TRBV4-1,ASSRPLQGRGSSGEQY
TRBJ1-1,TRBV6-4,ASSDREGGEAF
TRBJ2-7,TRBV7-8,ASSPLAGGTYEQY
TRBJ2-7,TRBV7-9,ASSPIGLAGNSYEQY
TRBJ2-1,TRBV5-1,ASSLTTNEQF
TRBJ2-7,TRBV21-1,ASSKGARFYEQY
TRBJ2-2,TRBV5-1,ASSHGTSGYTGELF
TRBJ1-2,TRBV5-1,ASSLGTGDYGYT
TRBJ2-2,TRBV7-2,ASSLVGKNTGELF
TRBJ2-2,TRBV10-3,AISEWGLTANTGELF